This is a list of T cell receptor beta chains from one sample in a study of blood T cell repertoires in COVID-19. The protocol was immunoSEQ multiplex PCR, while the TCRdb copy is restricted to in-frame clones and leaves out a portion. The sample includes roughly 250,000 clones, more than 80% of them seen just once. The sample consisted of peripheral blood. These receptors all come from a woman aged 40 to 50 with acute or convalescent COVID-19. Both conserved end residues are part of each CDR3. Each record gives: V gene, CDR3 protein.

V: TRBV7-8
CDR3: CASSLTGQGFLGTEAFF

V: TRBV24-1
CDR3: CATSDGTEAFF

V: TRBV27
CDR3: CASSSLNSNEKLFF

V: TRBV15
CDR3: CATSRGQGGGVNTEAFF

V: TRBV25-1
CDR3: CASRIEAGVDGELFF

V: TRBV5-1
CDR3: CASSLARSGTGELFF

V: TRBV30
CDR3: CAWSKGAGELFF

V: TRBV5-1
CDR3: CASSQGQGNYNEQFF

V: TRBV5-1
CDR3: CASSHREGTEAFF

V: TRBV2
CDR3: CASRGLPSGNTIYF

V: TRBV12-3/TRBV12-4
CDR3: CASSSEVTGELFF

V: TRBV28
CDR3: CASLLGGIHQETQYF

V: TRBV2
CDR3: CASRVPRDRGYNEQFF

V: TRBV7-2
CDR3: CASSKGAALNEQFF

V: TRBV5-4
CDR3: CASSMTEPGVGYTF

V: TRBV29-1
CDR3: CSVPTTGSYGYTF

V: TRBV18
CDR3: CASSPLGPNSGNTIYF

V: TRBV5-6
CDR3: CASSLGGDTEAFF

V: TRBV10-3
CDR3: CAISDGRGEKLFF

V: TRBV9
CDR3: CASRGPGGYGELFF

V: TRBV3-1/TRBV3-2
CDR3: CASSELFTGELFF

V: TRBV7-2
CDR3: CASSLQGVDYGYTF

V: TRBV5-1
CDR3: CASGTASGANVLTF

V: TRBV11-2
CDR3: CASSLNYRVNTGELFF

V: TRBV3-1/TRBV3-2
CDR3: CASGDSFGYTF

V: TRBV9
CDR3: CASSLTSGSSYNEQFF

V: TRBV6-1
CDR3: CASSDRSNYGYTF

V: TRBV5-6
CDR3: CASSLWTGGEAFF

V: TRBV29-1
CDR3: CSVEEGGAARYTF

V: TRBV19
CDR3: CASSINGAGLVLFF

V: TRBV5-1
CDR3: CASSWALRAGANTGELFF

V: TRBV11-3
CDR3: CASSSGLVEFYEQFF

V: TRBV28
CDR3: CASRETGTGYGYTF

V: TRBV12-3/TRBV12-4
CDR3: CASSLRETQYF

V: TRBV2
CDR3: CASNTAPGQYNSPLHF

V: TRBV14
CDR3: CATTSRGQLNYGYTF

V: TRBV18
CDR3: CASSPKPGAGANVLTF

V: TRBV19
CDR3: CASSMTGGFTEAFF

V: TRBV9
CDR3: CASSAIGVYQETQYF

V: TRBV9
CDR3: CASSLSLQGLPGNYGYTF

V: TRBV9
CDR3: CASSPDGTSGVGANVLTF

V: TRBV29-1
CDR3: CSVVGQIKTNTEAFF

V: TRBV24-1
CDR3: CATSLAGESYNEQFF

V: TRBV14
CDR3: CASSYYRGGYTF

V: TRBV30
CDR3: CAWSGSGSGYTF

V: TRBV9
CDR3: CASSVGEGFFSGANVLTF

V: TRBV11-2
CDR3: CASSLNRVGAGYTF

V: TRBV15
CDR3: CATSRDLITDYGYTF

V: TRBV20-1
CDR3: CSASMVGTGRSYNSPLHF

V: TRBV25-1
CDR3: CASSEPPSDRVVNEKLFF

V: TRBV5-4
CDR3: CASSRGRENYGYTF

V: TRBV27
CDR3: CASSPAGQGAGGANVLTF

V: TRBV30
CDR3: CAWRTGALDTQYF

V: TRBV3-1/TRBV3-2
CDR3: CASHRGTGNTIYF

V: TRBV2
CDR3: CASSLRDRGYGYTF

V: TRBV19
CDR3: CASSIVGGVAGSNQPQHF

V: TRBV12-2
CDR3: CASRFPNCNPDTEAFF

V: TRBV19
CDR3: CASSIARIAGGTDTQYF

V: TRBV4-1
CDR3: CASSQGDRGPYGYTF